A selection of T cell receptor beta chains follows, all from one sample in a study of blood T cell repertoires in COVID-19. TCRdb's copy holds only in-frame clones and misses some; the assay was immunoSEQ multiplex PCR. The top ten clones hold just over 2.5% of a sample with just over 250,000 clones, 75% to 95% of them seen once. Sequenced: peripheral blood. All receptors derive from a person aged 18 to 35 with COVID-19, enrolled during active disease. CDR3s include the opening cysteine and the closing phenylalanine or tryptophan. The D gene is left open where the match is weak. Only some rows state a clone size, as once, few, many or a class for expanded clones.

>TRBV30|NA|TRBJ2-2|NA
TGTGCCTGGAGTGTACGTCTAGTAACGAACACCGGGGAGCTGTTTTTT
CAWSVRLVTNTGELFF
>TRBV7-8|NA|TRBJ2-1|NA
TGTGCCAGCAGCCAAGACAGGTATTCCTACAATGAGCAGTTCTTC
CASSQDRYSYNEQFF
>TRBV9|TRBD2|TRBJ2-1|NA
TGTGCCAGCAGCGCCGGGACTAGCTCCTACAATGAGCAGTTCTTC
CASSAGTSSYNEQFF
>TRBV5-5|TRBD1|TRBJ1-6|once
TGTGCCAGCAGCTTGGGTACAGGGGGGGCCCTCCACTTT
CASSLGTGGALHF
>TRBV7-8|TRBD1|TRBJ2-7|NA
TGTGCCAGCAGCTTAGGAGGGACAGGGTCCTACGAGCAGTACTTC
CASSLGGTGSYEQYF
>TRBV27|NA|TRBJ1-2|NA
TGTGCCAGCGGAAATTTGGGCCAGGCCTATGGCTACACCTTC
CASGNLGQAYGYTF
>TRBV6-5|NA|TRBJ1-6|NA
TGTGCCAGCAGTTACCAGGGTGATTCACCCCTCCACTTT
CASSYQGDSPLHF
>TRBV7-8|TRBD2|TRBJ2-1|NA
TGTGCCAGCAGCCCTAGGAGCGGGAGGACCTACAATGAGCAGTTCTTC
CASSPRSGRTYNEQFF
>TRBV2|TRBD1|TRBJ2-5|NA
TGTGCCAGCAGTCGCTTGACAGGGGCGGGGGAGACCCAGTACTTC
CASSRLTGAGETQYF
>TRBV5-5|NA|TRBJ2-2|NA
TGTGCCAGCAGCTTAGTATTAGAAGTATGGACCGGGGAGCTGTTTTTT
CASSLVLEVWTGELFF
>TRBV19|TRBD2|TRBJ2-1|NA
TGTGCCAGTAGTATTGGCGGGAGAGGCAATGAGCAGTTCTTC
CASSIGGRGNEQFF
>TRBV6-5|TRBD1|TRBJ1-4|NA
TGTGCCAGCAGCCAGGGGGCAGAAAAACTGTTTTTT
CASSQGAEKLFF
>TRBV4-1|TRBD1|TRBJ1-2|NA
TGCGCCAGCAGCCAAGATCTCGATCCAACAGGGGGCGCTACCTATGGCTACACCTTC
CASSQDLDPTGGATYGYTF
>TRBV7-6|NA|TRBJ2-5|NA
TGTGCCAGCAGCTTAGACGTAGGAGGGGAGCGCCTGGAGACCCAGTACTTC
CASSLDVGGERLETQYF
>TRBV10-3|NA|TRBJ1-5|NA
TGTGCCATCAGTATAACCCAGGGGAAGCCCCAGCATTTT
CAISITQGKPQHF
>TRBV28|TRBD2|TRBJ2-1|NA
TGTGCCAGCAGTCTCACAGCGGGGGCCTACAATGAGCAGTTCTTC
CASSLTAGAYNEQFF
>TRBV6-5|NA|TRBJ2-5|NA
TGTGCCAGGGAGGGGATAAGTCAAGAGACCCAGTACTTC
CAREGISQETQYF
>TRBV11-3|NA|TRBJ2-7|once
TGTGCCAGCAGCTTGGGGGCTGGGGAGCAGTACTTC
CASSLGAGEQYF
>TRBV7-9|TRBD2|TRBJ2-3|NA
TGTGCCAGCAGCTTTTTTAGCGGGAGATCCGCGGATACGCAGTATTTT
CASSFFSGRSADTQYF
>TRBV3-1/TRBV3-2|NA|TRBJ1-2|NA
TGTGCCAGCAGCCAACAATCGGGGGGCGTTGGGGGCTACACCTTC
CASSQQSGGVGGYTF
>TRBV5-1|NA|TRBJ2-1|once
TGCGCCAGCAGCTTGGGGGTTGGGGCTGAGCAGTTCTTC
CASSLGVGAEQFF
>TRBV19|NA|TRBJ2-3|NA
TGTGCCAGTAGTTTAGACAGAAGCACAGATACGCAGTATTTT
CASSLDRSTDTQYF
>TRBV7-2|NA|TRBJ2-1|few
TGTGCCAGCACCCTCACGAGGGCTGAGCAGTTCTTC
CASTLTRAEQFF
>TRBV18|TRBD2|TRBJ2-6|NA
TGTGCCAGCTCACCGGTAGCTAGCGGGAGCGCTGGGGCCAACGTCCTGACTTTC
CASSPVASGSAGANVLTF
>TRBV9|TRBD1|TRBJ2-1|NA
TGTGCCAGCAGCGTTACAGGGGGTTCTGGCGATGAGCAGTTCTTC
CASSVTGGSGDEQFF
>TRBV4-3|NA|TRBJ1-3|NA
TGCGCCAGCAGCCAAGACGGGAGCTCTGGAAACACCATATATTTT
CASSQDGSSGNTIYF
>TRBV11-1|NA|TRBJ2-5|NA
TGTGCCAGCAGCTTGTTTTGGGGAGCTAAAGAGACCCAGTACTTC
CASSLFWGAKETQYF
>TRBV29-1|TRBD2|TRBJ2-1|once
TGCAGCGTTGAAGCTAGCGGGAGGAATGAGCAGTTCTTC
CSVEASGRNEQFF
>TRBV12-3/TRBV12-4|TRBD2|TRBJ2-7|NA
TGTGCCAGCAGTTTCGGGGGGGCCTACGAGCAGTACTTC
CASSFGGAYEQYF
>TRBV4-3|NA|TRBJ2-2|NA
TGCGCCAGCAGCCAAGATCTGGGGGGGCGGACCTACACCGGGGAGCTGTTTTTT
CASSQDLGGRTYTGELFF
>TRBV7-7|TRBD1|TRBJ2-5|NA
TGTGCTAGCGCCACCGGGACAGGGTTAGAGACCCAGTACTTC
CASATGTGLETQYF